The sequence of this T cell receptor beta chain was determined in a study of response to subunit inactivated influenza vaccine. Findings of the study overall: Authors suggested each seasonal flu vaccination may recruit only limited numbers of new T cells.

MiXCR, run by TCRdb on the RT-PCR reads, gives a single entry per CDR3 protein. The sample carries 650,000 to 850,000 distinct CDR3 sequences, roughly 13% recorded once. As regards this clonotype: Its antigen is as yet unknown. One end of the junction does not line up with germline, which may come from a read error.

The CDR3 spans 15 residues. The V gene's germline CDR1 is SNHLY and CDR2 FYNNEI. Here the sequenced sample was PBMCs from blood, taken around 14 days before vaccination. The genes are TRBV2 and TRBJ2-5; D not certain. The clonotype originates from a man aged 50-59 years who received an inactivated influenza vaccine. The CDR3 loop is CVSSEAQEYQETQYF. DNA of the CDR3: TGTGTCAGCAGTGAAGCGCAGGAGTACCAAGAGACCCAGTACTTC.